This TCR beta chain appears in the sequencing data of a study of early T cells in non-severe SARS-CoV-2 infection. Trimming took 3 bases from V and 2 from J, leaving 7 bases between them. The CDR3 consists of 13 residues. Germline V gene lookup returns CDR1 SGHAT and CDR2 FQDESV (reference sequence). Tagging with unique molecular identifiers was applied to individual cDNA molecules. One entry per CDR3 protein results from TCRdb running MiXCR on the 5' RACE reads. The sample has about 84,000 distinct CDR3 sequences, around 10% seen once. General study points: VDJdb matching skewed toward anti-spike CD8 responses, missing private and CD4 specificities.

Points on this clonotype: The antigen is unknown.

The sequenced sample was whole blood. The V call is TRBV11-1, the J call TRBJ1-1; D gene uncertain. The sequence was obtained from an adult who was a healthcare worker with PCR-confirmed SARS-CoV-2 infection or an uninfected control (not recorded which). The CDR3 reads CASSLIINTEAFF. The CDR3 DNA is TGTGCCAGCAGCTTGATCATAAACACTGAAGCTTTCTTT.